What follows is one T cell receptor beta chain and its context. Its antigen is not identified. Produced via immunoSEQ multiplex PCR; TCRdb's table is partial and in-frame only. The table lists 150,000 to 200,000 clones, 92% of them singletons. This sample was taken from a study of T cell responses to AZD1222 COVID-19 vaccine. The study, taken as a whole, reports: In a largely white British group with more females than males, clonal diversity was possibly underestimated. Repertoire sampling happened only post peak T cell response.

J was trimmed by 2 bases and V by 6 bases; bases with no gene match: 7. Germline V gene lookup returns CDR1 MNHEY and CDR2 SVGAGI. The CDR3 runs 15 residues. The starting material was peripheral blood, obtained 28 days after the second AZD1222 dose. The clonotype was recovered from an adult who received the AZD1222 COVID-19 vaccine. This chain joins TRBV6-5 and TRBJ1-5, with 7 bases that match TRBD1. CDR3: CASSETGRGNQPQHF. The CDR3 nucleotides are TGTGCCAGCAGCGAGACAGGGAGAGGCAATCAGCCCCAGCATTTT.